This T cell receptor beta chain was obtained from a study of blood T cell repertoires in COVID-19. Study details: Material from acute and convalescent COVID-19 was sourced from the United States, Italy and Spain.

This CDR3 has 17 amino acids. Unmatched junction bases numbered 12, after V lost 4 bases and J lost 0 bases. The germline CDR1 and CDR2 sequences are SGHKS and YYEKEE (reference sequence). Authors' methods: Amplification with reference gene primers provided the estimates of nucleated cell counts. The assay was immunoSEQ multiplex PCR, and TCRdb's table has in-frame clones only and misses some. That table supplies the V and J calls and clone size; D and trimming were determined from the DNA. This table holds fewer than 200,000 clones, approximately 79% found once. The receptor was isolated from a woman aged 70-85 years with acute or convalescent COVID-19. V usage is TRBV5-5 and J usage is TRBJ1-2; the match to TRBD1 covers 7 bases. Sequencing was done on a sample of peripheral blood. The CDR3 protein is CASSLRQGVGTNYGYTF. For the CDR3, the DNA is TGTGCCAGCAGCCTCAGACAGGGAGTTGGGACTAACTATGGCTACACCTTC.